This T cell receptor beta chain was recovered during a study of cytomegalovirus exposure and HLA in healthy donors. This CDR3 spans 13 amino acids. Per the germline V gene, CDR1 is SGHKS and CDR2 is YYEKEE (reference sequence). Between the trimmed V and J ends, which lost 0 bases and 1 base, there was a span of 4 bases. Profiled with immunoSEQ multiplex PCR; TCRdb holds only in-frame clones, not every one. This sample has over 200,000 clones, with over 80% found just once. As regards this clone: What it binds is not known.

Study-level points and caveats: High specificity and sensitivity for cytomegalovirus status were reported for the classifier. In vitro, three CMV-associated chains proved specific for CMV antigens. The study labeled 180 or so TCR beta chains cytomegalovirus-associated. Rarity held for most TCR sequences, but there were some public TCRs that occurred in many donors.

The genes are TRBV5-5 and TRBJ1-2; D gene unclear. The source is a young woman in good health and CMV-seronegative. Sequenced sample: PBMCs. The CDR3 is CASSLESNYGYTF. CDR3 nucleotides: TGTGCCAGCAGCTTGGAGAGTAACTATGGCTACACCTTC. Complete variable domain (other parts from reference TRBV5-5 and TRBJ1-2): DAGVTQSPTHLIKTRGQQVTLRCSPISGHKSVSWYQQVLGQGPQFIFQYYEKEERGRGNFPDRFSARQFPNYSSELNVNALLLGDSALYLCASSLESNYGYTFGSGTRLTVV.